This TCR beta chain appears in the sequencing data of a study of breast tumors, draining lymph nodes, adjacent tissues. TCRdb itself ran the multiplex PCR reads through MiXCR, one entry per CDR3 protein. This table has approximately 190,000 distinct CDR3 sequences, around a third appearing once. In this sample, this clonotype turned up a few times. Its antigen remains unidentified. One end of the junction does not line up with germline, which may come from a read error. Samples came from axillary lymph nodes draining the breast cancer. General study points: Tumors had less TCR diversity than lymph nodes, more than nontumor tissue. Data fit most tumor T cells coming from lymph node, expanding in tumor. That most tumor T cells come from lymph nodes remained unproven.

CDR1 is MNHEY and CDR2 is SVGAGI in the germline V gene. CDR3 length equals 17 residues. The clonotype originates from a female donor with breast cancer. Some clones in this sample may be carry-over from other donors' samples. The specimen sequenced was axillary lymph node tissue. The chain employs TRBV6-5 and TRBJ1-2; D is uncertain. The CDR3 protein is CASSHSLGLRSDYGYTF. Written as DNA, the CDR3 is TGTGCCAGCAGTCACTCGCTCGGACTACGATCGGACTATGGCTACACCTTC.